The clone carrying this T cell receptor beta chain was detected many times. Construction of the TCRbeta library involved unique molecular identifiers. Each CDR3 protein gets one entry after TCRdb re-called the PCR reads with MiXCR. The table lists 250,000 to 300,000 distinct CDR3 sequences, almost 10% of them singletons, with about a tenth in the top ten. These data belong to a study of T-cell reconstitution after alpha-beta-depleted transplantation in children. Looked up from germline, CDR1 is MNHEY and CDR2 is SVGEGT. V was shortened by 2 bases and J by 6 bases, with 14 bases between the two germline ends. This CDR3 comprises 15 residues.

The sample was PBMCs from the stem cell graft donor, taken from the stem cell graft. This chain uses TRBV6-2 or TRBV6-3 with TRBJ2-1; D perhaps matches TRBD1 (6 bases). The sequence was obtained from a human donor who donated a stem cell graft to a child with SCID. The CDR3 sequence: CASSYGTGLINEQFF. CDR3 DNA: TGTGCCAGCAGTTACGGAACAGGGTTGATCAATGAGCAGTTCTTC.